This T cell receptor (beta chain) was documented in a study of blood T cell repertoires in COVID-19 (dated by TCRdb to 2018 to 2020). Some background on the complete study: Samples covering the acute and convalescent phases of COVID-19 were provided by collaborators in the United States, Italy and Spain. The prospective study material was composed of cDNA or gDNA derived from T cells, B-cell-depleted T cells, or PBMCs. Subjects who had been exposed to COVID-19, were actively infected with it, or had recovered from it provided the deeply sampled blood TCRbeta repertoires that made up the dataset. The repertoires were released in a freely available public database intended as a resource for research on the immune response to SARS-CoV-2. Samples came from the ongoing ImmuneRACE study (first 160 participants) plus 1,254 subjects from 6 global collaborators. A de-identified subject ID, COVID-19 status, age in years and sex were almost always included in the sample metadata. Where available, HLA class I and class II types were obtained from metadata supplied by the sample provider rather than from assay-based typing. On the study overall, not on this receptor specifically: The amount of clinical and demographic metadata varied by source and participant and was provided uncurated.

The collaborating institutions used their own protocols to collect whole blood in K2EDTA tubes. Collaborator samples were shipped for TCRbeta analysis as frozen whole blood, isolated PBMCs, or DNA extracted from either sample type. Notes on this clone: The specificity of this receptor is unknown. The record has no base qualities; no much larger clone is one base away.

TCRbeta CDR3 regions were amplified from genomic DNA using the immunoSEQ Assay, a bias-controlled multiplex PCR. From the authors' description of their analysis: Nucleated cell counts per sample were estimated from amplification of reference gene primers within the assay. Sequence reads were collapsed and filtered to measure the absolute abundance of every unique TCRbeta CDR3 rearrangement. For each sample, productive Simpson clonality was calculated as the square root of Simpson's diversity index across productive rearrangements. The table was pulled from immuneACCESS by TCRdb, which kept in-frame rearrangements only. Such tables lose some clones; where checked, under half of the loss comes from unresolved V genes, and the rest has no known cause. Clonal size and the V and J genes are those of that table, whereas D and trimming came from the DNA. For this sample there are 110,000 to 150,000 clones; around 82% appear just once. Of the sample, around 4.4% is held by the ten largest clones.

The clonotype comes from a man between 60 and 75 years old with acute or convalescent COVID-19. The sequenced sample consisted of peripheral blood.

The nucleotide sequence reads as follows: TGTGCCAGCAGTCAGAAGGGACTAGAGGGAGATACGCAGTATTTT. The encoded protein is CASSQKGLEGDTQYF. This chain is built from TRBV3-1 (or the pseudogene TRBV3-2) and TRBJ2-3; the junction holds 8 bases that match TRBD2. Clipping removes 6 bases from V and 5 bases from J, with 10 as the unmatched junction base count. Inclusive of the bounding cysteine and phenylalanine, the CDR3 is 15 residues long. The retained sequence is limited to the CDR3, 45 bases, with the frame set at the first base. CDR1 and CDR2 (LGHDT, YNNKEL) derive from the germline V gene (reference sequence).